What follows describes a single TCR beta chain. This sample is drawn from a study of cytomegalovirus exposure and HLA in healthy donors. The PCR ran on 60 Vbeta and 13 Jbeta primers. Measured with immunoSEQ multiplex PCR; TCRdb has only the in-frame clones, and not every one. The data show approximately 120,000 clones, with over 60% seen just once and over 9.5% held by the top ten. This CDR3 has 16 amino acids. V usage is TRBV21-1 and J usage is TRBJ2-5; the table's D gene call, TRBD1, was not cross checked with the DNA. TRBV21-1 is a pseudogene segment. Sequencing input: PBMCs. The receptor comes from a man aged 40-49 years in good health and CMV-seropositive. The DNA for the CDR3 is TGTGCCAGCAGCAAACCCCGGACAGGGTCGGTAGAGACCCAGTACTTC. Protein sequence: CASSKPRTGSVETQYF.